This TCR beta chain was found in a study of blood T cells in healthy people across ages. This CDR3 comprises 11 residues. Germline CDR1 reads ENHRY; CDR2 reads SYGVKD. The V end lost 8 bases, the J end lost 11 bases, and 15 bases lay between the germline ends. Study outcomes and limitations: As age increased, TCR beta diversity per million T cells fell in a roughly linear fashion.

About this clonotype itself: What it binds is not known. A much larger clone differs by one base, so this may be a read error.

The use of a sample-barcoded 5' primer and a J-beta primer mix characterized a second PCR of roughly 6 to 11 cycles. Unique molecular identifiers of 12 random nucleotides labeled each cDNA. Samples each returned at least 3 million CDR3-containing paired-end reads. Each CDR3 protein gets one entry after TCRdb re-called the 5' RACE reads with MiXCR. The table has about 620,000 distinct CDR3 sequences, about 51% seen once; the top ten hold about 14%. Input material: blood. This chain links TRBV10-3 with TRBJ2-5; TRBD2 is a possible D gene (5 bases). This receptor was identified in a woman older than 75 in good health. The chain's CDR3 is CAILGDREQYF. In DNA form, the CDR3 reads TGTGCCATCCTCGGGGATCGTGAGCAGTACTTC.